This TCR beta chain was sequenced for a study of identical twins. A single record per CDR3 protein comes from TCRdb applying MiXCR to the 5' RACE reads. The sample has roughly 1,500,000 distinct CDR3 sequences; under 35% are singletons. Germline V gene sequence: CDR1 SGHTA, CDR2 FQGNSA. The CDR3 sequence is 15 residues long. This clonotype turned up a few times. Germline and junction disagree at one end, which may indicate a read error. The V and J genes are TRBV7-2 and TRBJ2-1, with 10 bases matching TRBD2. Sequenced input: cord blood. This receptor was identified in a newborn girl in good health. The CDR3 reads CASSVAGGRWNEQFF. CDR3 coding DNA: TGTGCCAGCAGCGTAGCGGGGGGCAGGTGGAATGAGCAGTTCTTC.